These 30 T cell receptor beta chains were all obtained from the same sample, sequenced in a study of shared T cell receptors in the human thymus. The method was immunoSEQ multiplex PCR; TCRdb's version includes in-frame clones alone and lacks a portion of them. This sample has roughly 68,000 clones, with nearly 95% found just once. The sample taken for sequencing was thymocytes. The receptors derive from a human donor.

The CDR3 here is CASSYTIRDYGYTF. CDR3 bases: TGTGCCAGCAGTTACACAATCCGGGACTATGGCTACACCTTC. The rearrangement joins TRBV6-5 to TRBJ1-2, with no clear D. Germline V gene lookup returns CDR1 MNHEY and CDR2 SVGAGI. V shed 2 bases and J shed 3 bases, with 10 bases lying between them. CDR3 length: 14 amino acids.

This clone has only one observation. The CDR3 protein is CASSADPNGYEQYF. The CDR3 DNA reads as TGTGCCAGCAGCGCGGACCCTAACGGTTACGAGCAGTACTTC. The chain links TRBV9 to TRBJ2-7; D gene uncertain. This CDR3 contains 14 residues. The V end was cut by 3 bases, the J end by 4 bases, with 14 bases between. Per germline, CDR1 SGDLS and CDR2 YYNGEE.

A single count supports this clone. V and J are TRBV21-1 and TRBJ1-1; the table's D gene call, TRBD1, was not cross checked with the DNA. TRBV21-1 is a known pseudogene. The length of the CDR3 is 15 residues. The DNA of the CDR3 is TGTGCCAGCAGCCCCCCCCAGGTGCTGAACACTGAAGCTTTCTTT. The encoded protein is CASSPPQVLNTEAFF.

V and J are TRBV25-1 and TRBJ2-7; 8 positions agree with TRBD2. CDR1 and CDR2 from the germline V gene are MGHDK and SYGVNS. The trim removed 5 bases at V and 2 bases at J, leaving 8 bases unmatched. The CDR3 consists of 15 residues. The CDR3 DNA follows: TGTGCCAGCAGTATCGGCGGGGGGCCGACCTACGAGCAGTACTTC. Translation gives CASSIGGGPTYEQYF.

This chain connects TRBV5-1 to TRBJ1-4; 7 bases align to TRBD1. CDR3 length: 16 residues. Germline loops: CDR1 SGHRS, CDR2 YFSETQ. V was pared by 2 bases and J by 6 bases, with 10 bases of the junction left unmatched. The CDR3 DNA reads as TGCGCCAGCAGCTTAAGGTTGCGACAGGGTCATGAAAAACTGTTTTTT. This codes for CASSLRLRQGHEKLFF.

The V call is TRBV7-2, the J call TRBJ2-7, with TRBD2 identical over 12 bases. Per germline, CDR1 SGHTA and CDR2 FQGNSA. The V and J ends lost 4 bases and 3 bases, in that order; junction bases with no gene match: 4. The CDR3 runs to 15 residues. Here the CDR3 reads CASSYTSGGNYEQYF. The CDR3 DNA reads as TGTGCCAGCAGCTACACTAGCGGGGGGAACTACGAGCAGTACTTC. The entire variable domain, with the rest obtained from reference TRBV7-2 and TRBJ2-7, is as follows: GAGVSQSPSNKVTEKGKDVELRCDPISGHTALYWYRQSLGQGLEFLIYFQGNSAPDKSGLPSDRFSAERTGGSVSTLTIQRTQQEDSAVYLCASSYTSGGNYEQYFGPGTRLTVT.

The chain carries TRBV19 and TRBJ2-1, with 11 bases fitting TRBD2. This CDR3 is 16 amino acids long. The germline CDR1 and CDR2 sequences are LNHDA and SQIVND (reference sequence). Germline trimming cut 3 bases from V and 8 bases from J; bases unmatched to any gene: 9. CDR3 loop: CASSILLAGGPDEQFF. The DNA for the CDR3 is TGTGCCAGTAGTATTTTGTTAGCGGGGGGGCCAGATGAGCAGTTCTTC. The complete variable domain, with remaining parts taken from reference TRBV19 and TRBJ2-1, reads DGGITQSPKYLFRKEGQNVTLSCEQNLNHDAMYWYRQDPGQGLRLIYYSQIVNDFQKGDIAEGYSVSREKKESFPLTVTSAQKNPTAFYLCASSILLAGGPDEQFFGPGTRLTVL.

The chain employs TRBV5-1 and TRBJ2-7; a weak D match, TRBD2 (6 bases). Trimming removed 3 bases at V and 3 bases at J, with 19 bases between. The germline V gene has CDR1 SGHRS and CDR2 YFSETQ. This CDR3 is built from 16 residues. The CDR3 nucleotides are TGCGCCAGCAGCTCGGGGCAGGGAGGTCGTAGCTACGAGCAGTACTTC. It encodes CASSSGQGGRSYEQYF.

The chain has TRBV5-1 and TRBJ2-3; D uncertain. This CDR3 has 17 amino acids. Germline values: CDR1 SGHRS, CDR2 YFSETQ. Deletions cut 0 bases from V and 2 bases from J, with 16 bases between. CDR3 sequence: CASSLAADPALTDTQYF. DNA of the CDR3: TGCGCCAGCAGCTTGGCCGCGGACCCAGCACTCACAGATACGCAGTATTTT.

The CDR3 coding sequence is TGTGCCAGCTCACCACCGCCCCGACCTCCCTACGAGCAGTACTTC. It codes for CASSPPPRPPYEQYF. This sequence joins TRBV18 and TRBJ2-7; D gene ambiguous. Between the trimmed V and J ends, which lost 0 bases and 2 bases, there was a span of 11 bases. Germline loops: CDR1 KGHSH, CDR2 LQKENI. The length of the CDR3 is 15 residues.

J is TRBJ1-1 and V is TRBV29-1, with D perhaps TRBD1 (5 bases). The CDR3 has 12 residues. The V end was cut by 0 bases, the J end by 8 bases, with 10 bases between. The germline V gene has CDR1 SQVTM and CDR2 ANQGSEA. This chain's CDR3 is CSVEDGGEEAFF. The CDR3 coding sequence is TGCAGCGTTGAAGACGGAGGGGAGGAAGCTTTCTTT. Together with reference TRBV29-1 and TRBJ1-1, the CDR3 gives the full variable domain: SAVISQKPSRDICQRGTSLTIQCQVDSQVTMMFWYRQQPGQSLTLIATANQGSEATYESGFVIDKFPISRPNLTFSTLTVSNMSPEDSSIYLCSVEDGGEEAFFGQGTRLTVV.

CDR3 DNA sequence: TGTGCCAGCAGCGAGCTCCCCGATACGCAGTATTTT. Protein sequence: CASSELPDTQYF. The V and J genes are TRBV9 and TRBJ2-3; D is ambiguous. Germline loops: CDR1 SGDLS, CDR2 YYNGEE. The CDR3 loop spans 12 amino acids. V was clipped by 3 bases and J by 6 bases, with 8 bases between them. Together with reference TRBV9 and TRBJ2-3, the CDR3 gives the full variable domain: DSGVTQTPKHLITATGQRVTLRCSPRSGDLSVYWYQQSLDQGLQFLIQYYNGEERAKGNILERFSAQQFPDLHSELNLSSLELGDSALYFCASSELPDTQYFGPGTRLTVL.

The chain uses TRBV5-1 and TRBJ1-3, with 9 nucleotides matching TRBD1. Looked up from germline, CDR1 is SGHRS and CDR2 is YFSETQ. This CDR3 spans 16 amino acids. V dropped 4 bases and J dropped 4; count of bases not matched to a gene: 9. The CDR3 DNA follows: TGCGCCAGCAGCCCCGGGACAGGGATGAGAGGAAACACCATATATTTT. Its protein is CASSPGTGMRGNTIYF.

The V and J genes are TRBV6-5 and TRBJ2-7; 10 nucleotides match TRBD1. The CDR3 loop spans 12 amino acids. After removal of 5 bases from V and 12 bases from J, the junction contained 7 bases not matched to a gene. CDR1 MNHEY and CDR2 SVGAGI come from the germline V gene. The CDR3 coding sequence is TGTGCCAGCAGTCGAACCGACAGGGGGCTGTACTTC. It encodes CASSRTDRGLYF.

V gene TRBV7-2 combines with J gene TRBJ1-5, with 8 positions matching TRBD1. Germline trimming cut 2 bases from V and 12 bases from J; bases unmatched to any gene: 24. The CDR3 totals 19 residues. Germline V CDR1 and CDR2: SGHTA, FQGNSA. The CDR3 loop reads CASSLNGAGVDRGEEYQHF. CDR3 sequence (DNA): TGTGCCAGCAGCTTAAACGGCGCCGGTGTTGACAGGGGTGAGGAGTACCAGCATTTT.

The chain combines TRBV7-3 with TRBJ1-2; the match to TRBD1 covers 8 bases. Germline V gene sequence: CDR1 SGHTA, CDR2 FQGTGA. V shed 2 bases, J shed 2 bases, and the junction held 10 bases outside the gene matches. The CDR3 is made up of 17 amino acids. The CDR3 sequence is CASSLSARAGGNYGYTF. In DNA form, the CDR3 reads TGTGCCAGCAGCTTATCCGCTAGGGCAGGGGGCAACTATGGCTACACCTTC.

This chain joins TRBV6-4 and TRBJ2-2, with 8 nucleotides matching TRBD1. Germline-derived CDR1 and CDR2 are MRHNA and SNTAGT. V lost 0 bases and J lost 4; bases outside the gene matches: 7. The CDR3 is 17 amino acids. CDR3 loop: CASSDSGQGATTGELFF. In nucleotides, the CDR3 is TGTGCCAGCAGTGACTCCGGACAGGGAGCCACCACCGGGGAGCTGTTTTTT.

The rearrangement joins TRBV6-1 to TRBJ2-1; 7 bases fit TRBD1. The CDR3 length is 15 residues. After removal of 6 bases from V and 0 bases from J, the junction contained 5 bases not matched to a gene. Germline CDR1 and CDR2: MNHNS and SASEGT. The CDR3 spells CASSRGGPSYNEQFF. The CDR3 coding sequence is TGTGCCAGCAGCCGAGGGGGCCCCTCCTACAATGAGCAGTTCTTC.

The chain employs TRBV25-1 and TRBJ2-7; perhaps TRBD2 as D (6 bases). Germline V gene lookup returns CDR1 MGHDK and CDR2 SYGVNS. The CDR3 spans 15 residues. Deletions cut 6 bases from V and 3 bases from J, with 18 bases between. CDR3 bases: TGTGCCAGCAGCCTCCCTTGGGGGGAAAACTACGAGCAGTACTTC. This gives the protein CASSLPWGENYEQYF.

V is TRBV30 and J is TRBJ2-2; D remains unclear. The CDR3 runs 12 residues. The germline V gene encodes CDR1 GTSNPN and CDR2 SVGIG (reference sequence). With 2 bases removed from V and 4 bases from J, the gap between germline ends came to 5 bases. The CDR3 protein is CAWSFGTGELFF. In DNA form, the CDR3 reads TGTGCCTGGAGTTTCGGCACCGGGGAGCTGTTTTTT.

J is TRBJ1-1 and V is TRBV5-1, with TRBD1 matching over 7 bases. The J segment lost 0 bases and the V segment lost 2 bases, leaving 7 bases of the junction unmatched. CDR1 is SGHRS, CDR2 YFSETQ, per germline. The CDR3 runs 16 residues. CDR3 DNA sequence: TGCGCCAGCAGCTTAAACAGGGGACCTTTGAACACTGAAGCTTTCTTT. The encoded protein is CASSLNRGPLNTEAFF.

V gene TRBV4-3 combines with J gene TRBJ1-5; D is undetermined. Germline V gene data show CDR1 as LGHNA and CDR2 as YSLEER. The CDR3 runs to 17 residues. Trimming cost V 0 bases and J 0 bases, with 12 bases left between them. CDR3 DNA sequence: TGCGCCAGCAGCCAAGATCTCAGCCATTATAGCAATCAGCCCCAGCATTTT. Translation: CASSQDLSHYSNQPQHF.

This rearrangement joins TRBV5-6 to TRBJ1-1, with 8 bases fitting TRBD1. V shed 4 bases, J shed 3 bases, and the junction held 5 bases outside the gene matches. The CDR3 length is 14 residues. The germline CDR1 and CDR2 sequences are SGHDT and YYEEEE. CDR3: CASSQGARDTEAFF. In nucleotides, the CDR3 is TGTGCCAGCAGCCAGGGGGCTCGGGACACTGAAGCTTTCTTT.

The CDR3 loop is CASSRQGGNSPLHF. The CDR3 DNA sequence: TGTGCCAGCAGCAGACAGGGTGGAAATTCACCCCTCCACTTT. The chain carries TRBV6-1 and TRBJ1-6, with TRBD1 identical over 7 bases. Unmatched junction bases numbered 6, after V lost 6 bases and J lost 7 bases. This CDR3 is 14 amino acids long. The germline gives CDR1 MNHNS, CDR2 SASEGT.

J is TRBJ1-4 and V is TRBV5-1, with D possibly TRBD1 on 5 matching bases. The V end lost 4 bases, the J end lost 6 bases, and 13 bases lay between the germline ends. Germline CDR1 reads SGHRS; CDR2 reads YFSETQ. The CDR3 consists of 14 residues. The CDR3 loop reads CASSIAWGDEKLFF. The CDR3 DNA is TGCGCCAGCAGCATCGCGTGGGGGGATGAAAAACTGTTTTTT.

CDR3 nucleotides: TGTGCCAGCAGCAACCCTCCGAGGGGGGTTAAAAACATTCAGTACTTC. Translation gives CASSNPPRGVKNIQYF. The chain employs TRBV7-9 and TRBJ2-4; D possibly matches TRBD1 or TRBD2 (6 bases each). The germline V gene has CDR1 SEHNR and CDR2 FQNEAQ (reference sequence). This CDR3 has 16 amino acids. V was clipped by 5 bases and J by 4 bases, with 18 bases between them.

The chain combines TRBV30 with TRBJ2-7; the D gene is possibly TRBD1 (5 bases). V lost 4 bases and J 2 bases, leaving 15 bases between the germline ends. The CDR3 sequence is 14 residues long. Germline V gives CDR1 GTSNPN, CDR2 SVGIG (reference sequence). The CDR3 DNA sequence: TGTGCCTGGACGACACCAGGGTACACCTACGAGCAGTACTTC. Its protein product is CAWTTPGYTYEQYF.

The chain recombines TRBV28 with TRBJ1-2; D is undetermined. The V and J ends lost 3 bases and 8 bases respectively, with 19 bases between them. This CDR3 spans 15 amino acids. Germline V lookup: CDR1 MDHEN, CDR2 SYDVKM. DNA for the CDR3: TGTGCCAGCAGTTTTCTCGCCACCGTTGCTAGGGGCTACACCTTC. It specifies CASSFLATVARGYTF.

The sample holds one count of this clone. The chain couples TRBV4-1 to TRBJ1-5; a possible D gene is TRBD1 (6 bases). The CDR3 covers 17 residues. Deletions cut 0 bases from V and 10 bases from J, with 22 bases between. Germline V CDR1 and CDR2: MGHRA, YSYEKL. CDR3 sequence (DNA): TGCGCCAGCAGCCAAGATGTGTCGGGACACCTTAAAATTCCCCAGCATTTT. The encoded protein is CASSQDVSGHLKIPQHF.

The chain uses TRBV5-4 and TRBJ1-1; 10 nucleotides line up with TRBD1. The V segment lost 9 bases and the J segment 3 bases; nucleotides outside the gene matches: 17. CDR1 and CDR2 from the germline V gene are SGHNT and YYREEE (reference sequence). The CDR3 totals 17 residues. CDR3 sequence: CATARDRGLGLDTEAFF. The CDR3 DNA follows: TGTGCCACCGCGAGAGACAGGGGGCTCGGGTTGGACACTGAAGCTTTCTTT. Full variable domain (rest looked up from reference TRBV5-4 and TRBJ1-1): ETGVTQSPTHLIKTRGQQVTLRCSSQSGHNTVSWYQQALGQGPQFIFQYYREEENGRGNFPPRFSGLQFPNYSSELNVNALELDDSALYLCATARDRGLGLDTEAFFGQGTRLTVV.